Each of the 22 T cell receptor beta chains below was sequenced from the same sample in a study of Graves' ophthalmopathy and Graves' hyperthyroidism. The authors amplified TCR beta CDR3 regions from RNA transcripts. Amplification began with first-round RT-PCR using HTBI primers, then second-round multiplex PCR was performed. TCRdb fed the multiplex PCR reads into MiXCR, producing one record per CDR3 protein. The sample shows about 400,000 distinct CDR3 sequences, 15% of them seen only once. Sequenced input: peripheral blood. The receptors were gathered from a woman between 18 and 29 years old with stable Graves' hyperthyroidism.

Details on this clonotype: Since no conserved phenylalanine or tryptophan closes the CDR3, a read error is the likely cause. The chain has TRBV24-1 and TRBJ2-5; TRBD2 aligns across 9 bases. The CDR3 length is 14 residues. V lost 3 bases to trimming and J lost 9 bases; unmatched junction nucleotides: 7. The V gene's germline CDR1 is KGHDR and CDR2 SFDVKD. The CDR3 nucleotides are TGTGCCACCAGTGATCGGACTAGCGTGGAGTCCCAGTACTAC. It yields the protein CATSDRTSVESQYY.

There are many counts of this clonotype. The gene calls are TRBV12-3 or TRBV12-4 and TRBJ1-2; D gene unclear. The ends were cut back, 1 base at V and 8 bases at J, with 8 bases in the middle. The length of the CDR3 is 12 residues. Here the CDR3 reads CASSLGGPGYTF. The DNA for the CDR3 is TGTGCCAGCAGTTTAGGGGGTCCAGGCTACACCTTC.

This clonotype has only a few counts. V is TRBV11-2 and J is TRBJ2-5; D is perhaps TRBD1 (7 bases). The CDR3 loop spans 17 amino acids. Germline V CDR1 and CDR2: SGHAT, FQNNGV. V was pared by 4 bases and J by 5 bases, with 23 bases between. The CDR3 loop reads CASSSTTNRGLGETQYF. In DNA, the CDR3 is TGTGCCAGCAGCTCGACCACCAACAGGGGACTGGGGGAGACCCAGTACTTC.

This clonotype was recorded at least ten times. The chain uses TRBV12-3 or TRBV12-4 and TRBJ1-2; 9 nucleotides line up with TRBD1. CDR3 length: 16 amino acids. V lost 4 bases to trimming and J lost 6 bases; unmatched junction nucleotides: 12. CDR3 sequence reads: CASSSVGTGRIDGYTF. CDR3 coding DNA: TGTGCCAGCAGTTCCGTCGGGACAGGGAGGATAGATGGCTACACCTTC.

There are many counts of this clonotype. The chain is built from TRBV7-9 and TRBJ2-7; D might be TRBD1 or TRBD2, each matching 5 bases. The CDR3 totals 14 residues. V was shortened by 6 bases and J by 2 bases, with 14 bases between the two germline ends. CDR1 is SEHNR and CDR2 is FQNEAQ in the germline V gene (reference sequence). The CDR3 protein is CASSPRDDPYEQYF. CDR3 nucleotide sequence: TGTGCCAGCAGTCCCCGGGACGACCCCTACGAGCAGTACTTC.

This clonotype was detected ten times or more. The chain recombines TRBV10-3 with TRBJ2-2; 8 positions agree with TRBD1. The CDR3 runs 15 residues. J gave up 2 bases and V 10 bases, and 9 bases lay outside the gene matches. The germline gives CDR1 ENHRY, CDR2 SYGVKD. Here the CDR3 DNA reads TGTGCCACCTATGAACAGGGGGGAAACACCGGGGAGCTGTTTTTT. This translates into CATYEQGGNTGELFF.

This clonotype was seen many times. The V and J genes are TRBV20-1 and TRBJ1-2; possible D gene TRBD1, 6 bases. Trimming shortened V by 5 bases and J by 9 bases, and 19 bases separated the two germline ends. The CDR3 contains 13 residues. The V gene's germline CDR1 is DFQATT and CDR2 SNEGSKA (reference sequence). CDR3 DNA sequence: TGCAGTGCTCAGGACAGAATACTATGGAGCTACACCTTC. This codes for CSAQDRILWSYTF.

A few counts support this clonotype. V is TRBV5-1 and J is TRBJ1-1; 11 nucleotides agree with TRBD1. Germline-derived CDR1 and CDR2 are SGHRS and YFSETQ. CDR3 length: 15 amino acids. V lost 3 bases, J lost 6 bases, and 7 bases stayed unmatched. The CDR3 DNA reads TGCGCCAGCAGCTCCGAGGACAGGGGGCTTGCTGAAGCTTTCTTT. This encodes CASSSEDRGLAEAFF.

This clonotype was observed many times. The J gene is TRBJ2-6, the V gene TRBV6-2 or TRBV6-3, with TRBD2 identical over 9 bases. Germline values: CDR1 MNHEY, CDR2 SVGEGT. V shed 2 bases, J shed 1 base, and the junction held 9 bases outside the gene matches. The CDR3 extends over 19 amino acids. CDR3 nucleotide sequence: TGTGCCAGCAGTTACAATAGCGGGGGTCGGTTGTCTGGGGCCAACGTCCTGACTTTC. It is translated as CASSYNSGGRLSGANVLTF.

As regards this clonotype: The CDR3 ends on some other residue instead of the conserved phenylalanine or tryptophan, so this is likely a read error. V usage is TRBV5-6 and J usage is TRBJ1-1, with 8 bases that match TRBD1. CDR1 is SGHDT, CDR2 YYEEEE, per germline. V lost 5 bases to trimming and J lost 2 bases; unmatched junction nucleotides: 5. The CDR3 has 14 residues. CDR3 sequence reads: CASSTTGGNTEAFS. CDR3 in DNA: TGTGCCAGCAGTACTACAGGGGGTAACACTGAAGCTTTCTCT.

In this sample, this clonotype turned up many times. The V and J genes are TRBV9 and TRBJ1-2; possible D gene TRBD1, 6 bases. Deletions cut 0 bases from V and 2 bases from J, with 17 bases between. Germline lookup yields CDR1 SGDLS and CDR2 YYNGEE. This CDR3 is built from 17 residues. This CDR3 is CASSVGQTGSHNYGYTF. The CDR3 bases are TGTGCCAGCAGCGTAGGCCAAACAGGGTCCCACAACTATGGCTACACCTTC.

There are many counts of this clonotype. The chain carries TRBV13 and TRBJ1-1, with D uncertain. This CDR3 spans 12 amino acids. The V gene's germline CDR1 is PRHDT and CDR2 FYEKMQ (reference sequence). V was cut by 3 bases and J by 6 bases, with 8 bases left in between. CDR3: CASSFRGSEAFF. The CDR3 region has the DNA TGTGCCAGCAGCTTTCGGGGATCTGAAGCTTTCTTT. The complete variable domain, with remaining parts taken from reference TRBV13 and TRBJ1-1, reads AAGVIQSPRHLIKEKRETATLKCYPIPRHDTVYWYQQGPGQDPQFLISFYEKMQSDKGSIPDRFSAQQFSDYHSELNMSSLELGDSALYFCASSFRGSEAFFGQGTRLTVV.

A few counts support this clonotype. The CDR3 protein is CSARGTSGGDWHEQYF. DNA of the CDR3: TGCAGTGCTAGGGGGACTAGCGGGGGCGATTGGCACGAGCAGTACTTC. This chain links TRBV20-1 with TRBJ2-7, with 14 bases lining up with TRBD2. Germline trimming cut 3 bases from V and 5 bases from J; bases unmatched to any gene: 9. Germline values: CDR1 DFQATT, CDR2 SNEGSKA (reference sequence). The CDR3 loop spans 16 amino acids.

CDR3 loop: CASSYLAGGLNYGYTF. The CDR3 DNA sequence: TGTGCCAGCAGTTACTTGGCAGGGGGCTTGAACTATGGCTACACCTTC. The gene calls are TRBV6-5 and TRBJ1-2; TRBD1 matches 8 bases. Unmatched junction bases numbered 6, after V lost 1 base and J lost 2 bases. This CDR3 comprises 16 residues. Germline V CDR1 and CDR2: MNHEY, SVGAGI.

This clonotype appeared many times. The chain couples TRBV10-3 to TRBJ1-2, with TRBD1 matching over 7 bases. V trimming: 2 bases; J trimming: 7 bases; junction bases outside the gene matches: 1. This CDR3 region has 12 residues. Germline CDR1 is ENHRY and CDR2 is SYGVKD. The CDR3 loop reads CAISERDSGYTF. The CDR3 DNA follows: TGTGCCATCAGTGAGCGGGACAGTGGCTACACCTTC.

The V and J genes are TRBV5-1 and TRBJ2-7; the D is unclear. The germline V and J ends were trimmed by 4 bases and 0 bases, with 8 bases remaining between them. Per the germline V gene, CDR1 is SGHRS and CDR2 is YFSETQ. The CDR3 length is 13 residues. CDR3 loop: CASSPAISYEQYF. The CDR3 bases are TGCGCCAGCAGCCCAGCGATCTCCTACGAGCAGTACTTC. The complete variable domain, with remaining parts taken from reference TRBV5-1 and TRBJ2-7, reads KAGVTQTPRYLIKTRGQQVTLSCSPISGHRSVSWYQQTPGQGLQFLFEYFSETQRNKGNFPGRFSGRQFSNSRSEMNVSTLELGDSALYLCASSPAISYEQYFGPGTRLTVT.

The V gene is TRBV12-5, the J gene TRBJ2-5; possible D gene TRBD1, 6 bases. The CDR3 contains 15 residues. Trimming left V 2 bases short and J 5 bases short, with 15 bases between. Germline CDR1 LGHNT, CDR2 FRNRAP. CDR3: CASGLSSTGRETQYF. CDR3 DNA sequence: TGTGCTAGTGGTTTGTCTTCGACAGGAAGGGAGACCCAGTACTTC.

The rearrangement uses TRBV2 and TRBJ2-5, with D hard to call. V was clipped by 7 bases and J by 4 bases, with 13 bases between them. The length of the CDR3 is 13 residues. The germline V gene encodes CDR1 SNHLY and CDR2 FYNNEI. CDR3 in amino acids: CASTHQVGETQYF. CDR3 DNA: TGTGCCAGCACCCACCAGGTCGGAGAGACCCAGTACTTC.

This clonotype appeared a few times. The chain uses TRBV4-1 and TRBJ2-5; 12 bases align to TRBD2. Germline CDR1 is MGHRA and CDR2 is YSYEKL. CDR3 length: 14 residues. Unmatched junction bases numbered 4, after V lost 6 bases and J lost 5 bases. For the CDR3, the DNA is TGCGCCAGCAGGCTAGCGGGGGGGAGGGAGACCCAGTACTTC. Its translation is CASRLAGGRETQYF.

This clonotype was counted ten times or more. The chain uses TRBV4-1 and TRBJ1-2; TRBD1 agrees at 10 bases. Germline assignment: CDR1 MGHRA and CDR2 YSYEKL. J gave up 6 bases and V 3 bases, and 13 bases lay outside the gene matches. CDR3 size: 17 residues. The CDR3 coding sequence is TGCGCCAGCAGCCAGATATTCCCGGGACAGGGGCGAAATGGCTACACCTTC. This sequence encodes CASSQIFPGQGRNGYTF.

The chain has TRBV12-3 or TRBV12-4 and TRBJ1-2, with D perhaps TRBD1 (5 bases). V was shortened by 8 bases and J by 4 bases, with 11 bases between the two germline ends. CDR3 length: 12 residues. CDR3 in amino acids: CASFGGGYGYTF. DNA of the CDR3: TGTGCCAGCTTTGGGGGAGGCTATGGCTACACCTTC.

There are many counts of this clonotype. The rearrangement links TRBV2 to TRBJ2-5, with D perhaps matching TRBD2 (5 bases). Germline CDR1 SNHLY, CDR2 FYNNEI. The V end lost 5 bases, the J end lost 5 bases, and 15 bases lay between the germline ends. The CDR3 sequence is 14 residues long. Written as DNA, the CDR3 is TGTGCCAGCAGTCCAGGAGGTAGCAGGGAGACCCAGTACTTC. Protein sequence: CASSPGGSRETQYF.